What follows are 14 T cell receptor beta chains derived from one specimen sequenced in a study of neurological immune-mediated disorders. Using its own MiXCR run on the 5' RACE reads, TCRdb lists one record per CDR3 protein. This table has approximately 89,000 distinct CDR3 sequences, 4.3% appearing once. Time point given: longitudinal time-point 3. Sequenced sample: PBMCs. The receptors derive from a woman aged 60 to 75 with multiple sclerosis.

This clonotype was picked up many times. CDR3 in DNA: TGCGCCAGCAGCTTTGGGCTAGCGGGGAGCTCCTACAATGAGCAGTTCTTC. Its translation: CASSFGLAGSSYNEQFF. This chain links TRBV5-1 with TRBJ2-1, with TRBD2 matching over 9 bases. Trimming at V came to 2 bases and at J to 0 bases, leaving 6 bases not matched to a gene. The CDR3 totals 17 residues. Germline V gene sequence: CDR1 SGHRS, CDR2 YFSETQ.

This clonotype was detected ten times or more. The rearrangement uses TRBV5-1 and TRBJ2-5, with TRBD1 as a possible D gene (5 bases). The germline V gene has CDR1 SGHRS and CDR2 YFSETQ. V was cut by 0 bases and J by 4 bases, with 10 bases left in between. CDR3 length equals 14 residues. The CDR3 coding sequence is TGCGCCAGCAGCTTGGGGGGCGTTCGAGAGACCCAGTACTTC. Translated, it gives CASSLGGVRETQYF.

This clonotype has ten or more counts. The chain carries TRBV28 and TRBJ1-1; D remains ambiguous. V dropped 2 bases and J dropped 4 bases, with 11 bases sitting between them. Germline V lookup: CDR1 MDHEN, CDR2 SYDVKM. The CDR3 loop spans 14 amino acids. As DNA, the CDR3 is TGTGCCAGCAGTTTAGGAGGCCCCAGCACTGAAGCTTTCTTT. It specifies CASSLGGPSTEAFF.

This clonotype appeared many times. The V and J genes are TRBV20-1 and TRBJ2-3, with a possible D match to TRBD2 (5 bases). CDR1 is DFQATT, CDR2 SNEGSKA, per germline (reference sequence). This CDR3 has 14 residues. V was shortened by 0 bases and J by 1 base, with 8 bases between the two germline ends. The CDR3 region is CSARDPGGTDTQYF. Here the CDR3 DNA reads TGCAGTGCTAGAGACCCCGGGGGCACAGATACGCAGTATTTT.

This clonotype was counted many times. The rearrangement links TRBV5-1 to TRBJ2-7; 8 nucleotides line up with TRBD1. CDR3 size: 15 residues. V dropped 0 bases and J dropped 3; count of bases not matched to a gene: 5. Germline V gene data show CDR1 as SGHRS and CDR2 as YFSETQ. The CDR3 sequence: CASSLGQGRVYEQYF. The CDR3 bases are TGCGCCAGCAGCTTGGGACAGGGGCGCGTCTACGAGCAGTACTTC. The complete variable domain, with remaining parts taken from reference TRBV5-1 and TRBJ2-7, reads KAGVTQTPRYLIKTRGQQVTLSCSPISGHRSVSWYQQTPGQGLQFLFEYFSETQRNKGNFPGRFSGRQFSNSRSEMNVSTLELGDSALYLCASSLGQGRVYEQYFGPGTRLTVT.

This clonotype was recorded many times. This chain uses TRBV6-1 with TRBJ2-2; the match to TRBD1 covers 7 bases. The J segment lost 3 bases and the V segment lost 6 bases, leaving 4 bases of the junction unmatched. Germline CDR1 and CDR2: MNHNS and SASEGT. This CDR3 is built from 14 residues. The CDR3 DNA reads TGTGCCAGCAGCCACAGGGGAGACACCGGGGAGCTGTTTTTT. Amino acids: CASSHRGDTGELFF.

This clonotype was seen many times. The chain links TRBV6-5 to TRBJ2-1, with 11 bases aligning to TRBD2. Per the germline V gene, CDR1 is MNHEY and CDR2 is SVGAGI. The trim removed 2 bases at V and 6 bases at J, leaving 6 bases unmatched. The CDR3 runs to 16 residues. The CDR3 coding sequence is TGTGCCAGCAGTTACAATAGCGGGGGGGCAGTCAATGAGCAGTTCTTC. Translation: CASSYNSGGAVNEQFF.

This clonotype was picked up many times. The V and J genes are TRBV7-2 and TRBJ2-3, with D unresolved. The CDR3 length is 13 residues. Germline CDR1 is SGHTA and CDR2 is FQGNSA. The ends were cut back, 4 bases at V and 2 bases at J, with 7 bases in the middle. Here the CDR3 DNA reads TGTGCCAGCAGCTACCCGACCACAGATACGCAGTATTTT. Its protein is CASSYPTTDTQYF.

There are many counts of this clonotype. The rearrangement uses TRBV5-1 and TRBJ2-2; weak D call: TRBD1 (5 bases). V was cut by 7 bases and J by 0 bases, with 10 bases left in between. The CDR3 covers 14 residues. The germline V gene encodes CDR1 SGHRS and CDR2 YFSETQ. CDR3 region: CASHQGSNTGELFF. The DNA for the CDR3 is TGCGCCAGCCACCAGGGCTCGAACACCGGGGAGCTGTTTTTT. Supplemented by reference TRBV5-1 and TRBJ2-2, the full variable domain reads KAGVTQTPRYLIKTRGQQVTLSCSPISGHRSVSWYQQTPGQGLQFLFEYFSETQRNKGNFPGRFSGRQFSNSRSEMNVSTLELGDSALYLCASHQGSNTGELFFGEGSRLTVL.

There are many counts of this clonotype. This chain joins TRBV12-3 or TRBV12-4 and TRBJ1-5; 8 bases line up with TRBD1. The CDR3 sequence is 13 residues long. V was pared by 5 bases and J by 5 bases, with 2 bases of the junction left unmatched. The CDR3 nucleotides are TGTGCCAGCAGTCGACAGGGGCATCAGCCCCAGCATTTT. It is translated as CASSRQGHQPQHF.

This clonotype showed up many times. The chain employs TRBV7-8 and TRBJ2-2; D is undetermined. The V end lost 4 bases, the J end lost 3 bases, and 3 bases lay between the germline ends. CDR1 is SGHVS, CDR2 FQNEAQ, per germline. The length of the CDR3 is 12 residues. The CDR3 DNA sequence: TGTGCCAGCAGCTCCCACACCGGGGAGCTGTTTTTT. Protein: CASSSHTGELFF.

This clonotype appeared many times. J is TRBJ2-7 and V is TRBV29-1; 7 bases are a match to TRBD1. The germline V gene encodes CDR1 SQVTM and CDR2 ANQGSEA. V trimming: 7 bases; J trimming: 2 bases; junction bases outside the gene matches: 5. This CDR3 is built from 12 residues. The CDR3 spells CSGGQQTYEQYF. As DNA, the CDR3 is TGCAGCGGGGGACAGCAAACCTACGAGCAGTACTTC.

This clonotype was observed at least ten times. V gene TRBV5-1 combines with J gene TRBJ2-7, with TRBD1 identical over 10 bases. The germline gives CDR1 SGHRS, CDR2 YFSETQ. V shed 7 bases, J shed 2 bases, and the junction held 3 bases outside the gene matches. The CDR3 consists of 13 residues. This CDR3 reads CASRQGATYEQYF. CDR3 coding DNA: TGCGCCAGCCGACAGGGGGCTACCTACGAGCAGTACTTC.

This clonotype was observed at least ten times. This sequence joins TRBV11-2 and TRBJ1-2; D might be TRBD1 (5 bases). CDR1 is SGHAT, CDR2 FQNNGV, per germline. CDR3 length equals 14 residues. V was cut by 6 bases and J by 4 bases, with 15 bases left in between. For the CDR3, the DNA is TGTGCCAGCAGTTCCGGGGCAGCGACCTATGGCTACACCTTC. Translated: CASSSGAATYGYTF.